This T cell receptor beta chain was captured in a study of OX40 agonist ivuxolimab in advanced cancers. Background for the entire study: Ivuxolimab, which targeted the costimulatory receptor OX40 (CD134), was an agonistic, fully human IgG2 monoclonal antibody. Intravenous ivuxolimab was administered to patients every 2 weeks at six dose levels: 0.01, 0.1, 0.3, 1.5, 3 and 10 mg/kg. Among the 52 dose-escalation patients, roughly 20 had hepatocellular carcinoma, around 15 melanoma, 9 renal cell carcinoma and 9 head and neck cancer. In the dose-escalation cohort, approximately 80% of patients were male, and the mean age was roughly 60 years with a range of roughly 20 to 79. Patients were allowed to have had prior anti-PD-1, anti-PD-L1 or anti-CTLA-4 therapy, and approximately 40% of the dose-escalation patients had been treated with checkpoint inhibitors. Partial responses occurred in three dose-escalation patients, of whom one had hepatocellular carcinoma and two had cutaneous melanoma. Peripheral TCRbeta sequencing aimed to test whether ivuxolimab altered TCR sequence diversity and caused clonal T-cell expansion. The paper describes the monotherapy dose-escalation part (N = 52 patients) of the phase I trial of ivuxolimab. Findings and caveats that apply to the study as a whole: Antigen specificity was not determined for the clonally expanded peripheral T cells. At doses of 0.1 to 3.0 mg/kg, clonal expansion of both CD4+ and CD8+ T cells in blood was seen between baseline and week 6. On average, CD8+ T cells showed more expanded clones than CD4+ T cells after ivuxolimab. Low levels of normalized T-cell clonal expansion were also seen in some patients who did not respond. In the 0.1-3.0 mg/kg groups, partial responders had among the lowest normalized peripheral clonal expansion, particularly in CD8+ T cells.

Genomic DNA was extracted from sorted cells for sequencing of the TCRbeta CDR3 region. TCRbeta CDR3 regions were sequenced using the immunoSEQ Assay. Entries here come from immuneACCESS through TCRdb and include only in-frame sequences with V and J called. Some clones fail to appear in such tables; in the studies checked, an unresolved V gene covers under half of the shortfall, and the cause of the remainder is unknown. The sample table lists some 64,000 clones, roughly nine tenths of them with a count of one. The ten largest clones represent roughly 5.5% of the sample. Patients with autoimmune disease history or receiving systemic immunosuppression were excluded from the trial. In every dose cohort, peripheral blood was drawn for TCR sequencing at baseline, cycle 4 day 1, and cycle 7 day 1. The samples were drawn from a first-in-human, open-label, multicenter phase I dose-escalation trial of ivuxolimab. The trial enrolled adults with locally advanced or metastatic head and neck squamous cell, hepatocellular, melanoma or renal cell carcinoma. Before TCR sequencing, CD4+ T cells and CD8+ T cells from peripheral blood were sorted into separate populations.

Germline trimming amounts to 1 base on V and 7 bases on J, with 18 as the count of junction bases outside the gene matches. The CDR3 runs 19 residues from the cysteine to the phenylalanine. Only CDR3 DNA is held: 57 bases, read in frame from base 1. The germline V gene sets CDR1 to SQVTM and CDR2 to ANQGSEA. On this clone: The antigen it recognizes is unknown. Base qualities are not recorded, but no much larger clone differs from it by a single base.

Here the sequenced sample was CD4+ or CD8+ T cells sorted from blood, taken in a trial of the OX40 agonist ivuxolimab. The sequence joins TRBV29-1 to TRBJ2-1, and TRBD2 matches 11 of the central bases. This clonotype was obtained from an adult with an advanced solid tumor such as melanoma, head and neck, liver or kidney cancer. CDR3 reads: CSVEARLASGRRDINEQFF. The DNA reads as follows: TGCAGCGTTGAAGCGCGTCTCGCTAGCGGGAGGAGGGATATAAATGAGCAGTTCTTC.